These 10 T cell receptor beta chains were sequenced from one sample in a study of OX40 agonist ivuxolimab in advanced cancers. Sequencing was performed with immunoSEQ multiplex PCR; in TCRdb, only in-frame clones are kept and a portion is missing. The sample lists tens of thousands of clones; roughly 90% were seen once. Here the sequenced sample was CD4+ or CD8+ T cells sorted from blood, taken in a trial of the OX40 agonist ivuxolimab. These receptors were taken from an adult with an advanced solid tumor such as melanoma, head and neck, liver or kidney cancer.

The V gene is TRBV7-3, the J gene TRBJ2-1; 12 bases map to TRBD2. The CDR3 consists of 14 residues. In germline, CDR1 is SGHTA, CDR2 FQGTGA. V lost 5 bases to trimming and J lost 13 bases; unmatched junction nucleotides: 9. CDR3 DNA: TGTGCCAGCAGCACAGGACTAGCGGGGACTGGTCAGTTCTTC. As protein: CASSTGLAGTGQFF.

The J gene is TRBJ1-4, the V gene TRBV28; no clear D. Trimming took off 10 bases at V and 2 bases at J, with 11 bases between the two ends. Germline V CDR1 and CDR2: MDHEN, SYDVKM. This CDR3 has 13 amino acids. The CDR3 DNA reads as TGTGCCACCCTTTCTTCGACTAATGAAAAACTGTTTTTT. This codes for CATLSSTNEKLFF.

Regarding this clone: This CDR3 is also generated by other DNA sequences in the sample. The chain links TRBV19 to TRBJ2-2, with D hard to call. The V and J ends lost 6 bases and 6 bases respectively, with 5 bases between them. From germline, CDR1 is LNHDA and CDR2 SQIVND (reference sequence). The CDR3 spans 11 residues. The CDR3 nucleotides read TGTGCCAGTAGCACCGCCGGGGAGCTGTTTTTT. It translates to CASSTAGELFF.

The chain uses TRBV28 and TRBJ1-1; D is unclear. Trimming cost V 2 bases and J 4 bases, with 8 bases left between them. Looked up from germline, CDR1 is MDHEN and CDR2 is SYDVKM. CDR3 length equals 13 residues. The CDR3 is CASSLKVGTEAFF. The CDR3 bases are TGTGCCAGCAGTTTAAAGGTTGGCACTGAAGCTTTCTTT. Full variable domain (rest looked up from reference TRBV28 and TRBJ1-1): DVKVTQSSRYLVKRTGEKVFLECVQDMDHENMFWYRQDPGLGLRLIYFSYDVKMKEKGDIPEGYSVSREKKERFSLILESASTNQTSMYLCASSLKVGTEAFFGQGTRLTVV.

Remarks on this clone: Because the CDR3's place on the DNA is in doubt, the DNA is left out and the CDR3 is given as listed by TCRdb. This chain uses TRBV7-8 with TRBJ2-7. Germline lookup yields CDR1 SGHVS and CDR2 FQNEAQ. 16 amino acids form the CDR3, both terminal residues included. This CDR3 is CASSLGRAGPSYEQYF.

This clone has more than one count but fewer than ten. The chain links TRBV29-1 to TRBJ2-1; the match to TRBD2 covers 7 bases. Trimming took 3 bases from V and 4 from J; bases not matched to a gene: 6. The CDR3 covers 14 residues. Germline V gene sequence: CDR1 SQVTM, CDR2 ANQGSEA. CDR3 sequence reads: CSVDSAGLYNEQFF. CDR3 coding DNA: TGCAGCGTTGACTCAGCGGGACTTTACAATGAGCAGTTCTTC.

V and J are TRBV6-6 and TRBJ1-1, with unresolved D. The germline V and J ends were trimmed by 0 bases and 5 bases, with 10 bases remaining between them. CDR1 MNHNY and CDR2 SVGAGI come from the germline V gene (reference sequence). This CDR3 has 14 amino acids. The CDR3 sequence: CASSYSIGETEAFF. CDR3 nucleotides: TGTGCCAGCAGTTACTCGATCGGGGAGACTGAAGCTTTCTTT.

This chain joins TRBV19 and TRBJ1-4; tentative D call: TRBD1 (5 bases). The V gene lost 6 bases and the J gene lost 3 bases, with 11 bases spanning the gap. Germline CDR1 reads LNHDA; CDR2 reads SQIVND (reference sequence). The CDR3 sequence is 14 residues long. CDR3 amino acids: CASRGGAANEKLFF. In nucleotides, the CDR3 is TGTGCCAGTAGGGGAGGGGCAGCTAATGAAAAACTGTTTTTT.

There are a few counts of this clone. V and J are TRBV30 and TRBJ1-2; D may be TRBD1 (5 bases). The CDR3 extends over 13 amino acids. Trimming pared 1 base from V and 3 bases from J, leaving 9 bases between. Looked up from germline, CDR1 is GTSNPN and CDR2 is SVGIG (reference sequence). In nucleotides, the CDR3 is TGTGCCTGGAGTGAGGGCAGGGACTATGGCTACACCTTC. It yields the protein CAWSEGRDYGYTF.

The chain joins TRBV7-2 to TRBJ2-7, with D unclear. V lost 4 bases to trimming and J lost 2 bases, with 9 bases between them. Germline V CDR1 and CDR2: SGHTA, FQGNSA. The CDR3 covers 13 residues. In DNA, the CDR3 is TGTGCCAGCAGCTCCGCCGAAGCCTACGAGCAGTACTTC. Residues: CASSSAEAYEQYF. The full variable domain, rest sourced from reference TRBV7-2 and TRBJ2-7, is GAGVSQSPSNKVTEKGKDVELRCDPISGHTALYWYRQSLGQGLEFLIYFQGNSAPDKSGLPSDRFSAERTGGSVSTLTIQRTQQEDSAVYLCASSSAEAYEQYFGPGTRLTVT.